Described below is a single TCR beta chain sequence and its context. This sample stems from a study of T cell changes during pregnancy in multiple sclerosis. Assay used: immunoSEQ multiplex PCR; TCRdb lists only in-frame clones, some missing. The table records tens of thousands of clones, roughly 92% of them present only once. The clonotype comes from a female donor in good health, enrolled as a control in a pregnancy study. The sample was peripheral blood, taken in the third trimester of pregnancy.

The chain's CDR3 is CASSQGQVQPQHF. For the CDR3, the DNA is TGTGCCAGCAGCCAAGGACAAGTCCAGCCCCAGCATTTT. The J gene is TRBJ1-5, the V gene TRBV7-8; possibly TRBD1 for D (5 bases). This CDR3 is 13 amino acids long. Germline values: CDR1 SGHVS, CDR2 FQNEAQ. Trimming removed 5 bases at V and 7 bases at J, with 12 bases between.